This is a list of T cell receptor beta chains from one sample in a study of cytomegalovirus exposure and HLA in healthy donors. Measured with immunoSEQ multiplex PCR; TCRdb has only the in-frame clones, and not every one. The data contain about 180,000 clones, 82% of them seen just once; the ten biggest clones take up 1.5%. The sequenced sample consisted of PBMCs. Source of these receptors: a middle-aged man in good health and CMV-seronegative. Both conserved end residues are part of each CDR3. D genes are given only for firm matches.

J gene: TRBJ2-6; D gene: -; V gene: TRBV19; CDR3 protein: CASTIVQGMRGANVLTF
J gene: TRBJ2-5; D gene: -; V gene: TRBV5-1; CDR3 protein: CASSFGVIQETQYF
J gene: TRBJ2-3; D gene: -; V gene: TRBV28; CDR3 protein: CASSFTAPGTQYF
J gene: TRBJ2-3; D gene: TRBD1; V gene: TRBV2; CDR3 protein: CASSEARRGLTDTQYF
J gene: TRBJ2-3; D gene: TRBD2; V gene: TRBV5-6; CDR3 protein: CASSLEAGGPRADTQYF
J gene: TRBJ2-4; D gene: -; V gene: TRBV27; CDR3 protein: CASSLIRGPGELGKNIQYF
J gene: TRBJ2-3; D gene: TRBD2; V gene: TRBV28; CDR3 protein: CASSLLGGFPYF
J gene: TRBJ2-3; D gene: TRBD1; V gene: TRBV28; CDR3 protein: CARTGGYNTQYF
J gene: TRBJ2-3; D gene: -; V gene: TRBV5-6; CDR3 protein: CASSLLASPFDTQYF
J gene: TRBJ2-5; D gene: -; V gene: TRBV2; CDR3 protein: CASRSTSWETQYF
J gene: TRBJ2-7; D gene: -; V gene: TRBV5-1; CDR3 protein: CASSLVSSSYEQYF
J gene: TRBJ2-7; D gene: -; V gene: TRBV7-9; CDR3 protein: CASSLDGGGVEQYF
J gene: TRBJ2-7; D gene: TRBD1; V gene: TRBV6-5; CDR3 protein: CASRPGTARHEQYF
J gene: TRBJ1-1; D gene: TRBD1; V gene: TRBV7-2; CDR3 protein: CASSFRQGRNTEAFF
J gene: TRBJ2-5; D gene: -; V gene: TRBV6-6; CDR3 protein: CASSSRSQETQYF
J gene: TRBJ2-1; D gene: -; V gene: TRBV28; CDR3 protein: CASRENTGTISYNEQFF
J gene: TRBJ2-2; D gene: TRBD2; V gene: TRBV5-4; CDR3 protein: CASSSRWTGTSENTGELFF
J gene: TRBJ2-3; D gene: -; V gene: TRBV12-2; CDR3 protein: CASRLGVRPSGGAKDTQYF
J gene: TRBJ2-3; D gene: -; V gene: TRBV18; CDR3 protein: CASSPWRSTDTQYF
J gene: TRBJ1-3; D gene: -; V gene: TRBV23-1; CDR3 protein: CASRPCRGCSGNTIYF
J gene: TRBJ1-2; D gene: -; V gene: TRBV4-2; CDR3 protein: CASSQEQGYGYTF
J gene: TRBJ2-1; D gene: -; V gene: TRBV10-3; CDR3 protein: CAISEGGVYNEQFF
J gene: TRBJ1-1; D gene: -; V gene: TRBV30; CDR3 protein: CALGPPQGRVTEAFF
J gene: TRBJ2-5; D gene: TRBD2; V gene: TRBV30; CDR3 protein: CAWNSRASGGVRGGETQYF
J gene: TRBJ1-1; D gene: TRBD1; V gene: TRBV5-1; CDR3 protein: CASSHGTGNTEAFF
J gene: TRBJ2-7; D gene: -; V gene: TRBV6-1; CDR3 protein: CASSYRGFEQYF
J gene: TRBJ2-7; D gene: TRBD1; V gene: TRBV6-5; CDR3 protein: CASSLQGAGEQYF
J gene: TRBJ2-1; D gene: TRBD2; V gene: TRBV5-1; CDR3 protein: CASSLDLADYNEQFF
J gene: TRBJ1-1; D gene: TRBD1; V gene: TRBV7-2; CDR3 protein: CASSLAGGVSTEAFF
J gene: TRBJ2-5; D gene: TRBD1; V gene: TRBV10-3; CDR3 protein: CAISESIPGQGIQETQYF
J gene: TRBJ1-1; D gene: -; V gene: TRBV28; CDR3 protein: CASTRFEPGGSEAFF
J gene: TRBJ1-1; D gene: -; V gene: TRBV25-1; CDR3 protein: CASSAAGVYTEAFF
J gene: TRBJ1-1; D gene: TRBD1; V gene: TRBV5-1; CDR3 protein: CASSSQGARAEAFF